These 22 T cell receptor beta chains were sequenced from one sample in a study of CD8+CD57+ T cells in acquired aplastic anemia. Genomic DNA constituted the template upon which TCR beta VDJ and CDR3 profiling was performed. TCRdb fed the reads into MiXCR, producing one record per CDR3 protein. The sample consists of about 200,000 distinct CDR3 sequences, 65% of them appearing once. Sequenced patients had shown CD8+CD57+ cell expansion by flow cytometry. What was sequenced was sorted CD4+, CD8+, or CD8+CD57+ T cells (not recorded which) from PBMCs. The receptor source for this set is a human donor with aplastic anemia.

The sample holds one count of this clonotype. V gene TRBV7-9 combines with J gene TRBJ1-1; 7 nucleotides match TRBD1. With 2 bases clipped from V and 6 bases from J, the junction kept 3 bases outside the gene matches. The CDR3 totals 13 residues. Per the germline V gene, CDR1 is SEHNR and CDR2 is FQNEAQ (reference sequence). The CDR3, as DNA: TGTGCCAGCAGCTTAAAACAGGGGTCTGAAGCTTTCTTT. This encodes CASSLKQGSEAFF.

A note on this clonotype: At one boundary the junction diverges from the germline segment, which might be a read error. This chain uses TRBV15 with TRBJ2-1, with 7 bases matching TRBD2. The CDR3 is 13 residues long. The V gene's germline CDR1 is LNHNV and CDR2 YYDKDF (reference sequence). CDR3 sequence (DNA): TGTGCCAGCAGCTTAGGTCCGGGGAGGGCCGGATCCTTC. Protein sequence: CASSLGPGRAGSF.

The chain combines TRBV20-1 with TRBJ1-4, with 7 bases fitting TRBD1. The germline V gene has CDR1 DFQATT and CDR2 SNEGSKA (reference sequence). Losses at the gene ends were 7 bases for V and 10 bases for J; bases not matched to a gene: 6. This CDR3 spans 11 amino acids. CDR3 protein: CSVDRELKLFF. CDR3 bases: TGCAGTGTTGACAGGGAACTAAAACTGTTTTTT.

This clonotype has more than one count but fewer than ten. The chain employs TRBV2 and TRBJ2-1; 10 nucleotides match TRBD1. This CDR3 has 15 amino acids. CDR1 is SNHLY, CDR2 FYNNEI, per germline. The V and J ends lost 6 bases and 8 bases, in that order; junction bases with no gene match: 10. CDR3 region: CASRPGQGRYDEQFF. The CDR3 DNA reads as TGTGCCAGCAGGCCGGGACAGGGGAGGTACGATGAGCAGTTCTTC.

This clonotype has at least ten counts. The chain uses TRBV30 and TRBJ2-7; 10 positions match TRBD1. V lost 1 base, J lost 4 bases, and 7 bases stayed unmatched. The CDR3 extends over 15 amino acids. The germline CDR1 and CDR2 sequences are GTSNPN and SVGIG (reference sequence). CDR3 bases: TGTGCCTGGAGTGCACCCGGACAGGGGGAATACGAGCAGTACTTC. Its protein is CAWSAPGQGEYEQYF.

In DNA, the CDR3 is TGTGCCAGCAGCTTACCTGCCCTGGGGCCGAATAATTCACCCCTCCACTTT. The encoded protein is CASSLPALGPNNSPLHF. This chain joins TRBV7-8 and TRBJ1-6; a possible D gene is TRBD1 (5 bases). The CDR3 is 17 residues long. Trimming removed 2 bases at V and 5 bases at J, with 16 bases between. The V gene's germline CDR1 is SGHVS and CDR2 FQNEAQ.

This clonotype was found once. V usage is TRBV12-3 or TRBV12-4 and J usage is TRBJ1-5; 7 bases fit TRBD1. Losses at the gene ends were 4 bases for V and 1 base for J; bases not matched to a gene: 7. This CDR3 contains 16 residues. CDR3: CASSSSGTASNQPQHF. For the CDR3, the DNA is TGTGCCAGCAGTTCCTCCGGGACAGCCAGCAATCAGCCCCAGCATTTT.

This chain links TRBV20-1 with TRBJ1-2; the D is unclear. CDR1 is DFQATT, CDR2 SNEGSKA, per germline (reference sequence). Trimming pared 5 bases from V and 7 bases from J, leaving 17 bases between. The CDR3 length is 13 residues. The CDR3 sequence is CSAGRGGQAGYTF. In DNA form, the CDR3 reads TGCAGTGCTGGCCGGGGTGGGCAAGCTGGCTACACCTTC.

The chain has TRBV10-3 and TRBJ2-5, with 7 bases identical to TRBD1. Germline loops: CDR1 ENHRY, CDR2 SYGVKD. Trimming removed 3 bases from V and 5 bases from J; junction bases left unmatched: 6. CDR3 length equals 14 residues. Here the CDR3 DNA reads TGTGCCATCAGTGAAACAGGGGCTTATGAGACCCAGTACTTC. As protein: CAISETGAYETQYF.

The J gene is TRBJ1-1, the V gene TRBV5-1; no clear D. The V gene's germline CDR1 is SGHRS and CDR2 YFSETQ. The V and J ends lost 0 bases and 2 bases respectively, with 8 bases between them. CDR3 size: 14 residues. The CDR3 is CASSLGVANTEAFF. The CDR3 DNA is TGCGCCAGCAGCTTGGGAGTAGCAAACACTGAAGCTTTCTTT.

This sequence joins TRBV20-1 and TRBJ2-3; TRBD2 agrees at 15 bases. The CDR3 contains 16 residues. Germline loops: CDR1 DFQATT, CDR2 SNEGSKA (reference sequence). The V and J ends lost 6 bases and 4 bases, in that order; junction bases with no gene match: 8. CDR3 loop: CSAQRRTSGGADTQYF. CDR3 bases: TGCAGTGCCCAACGTCGGACTAGCGGGGGGGCAGATACGCAGTATTTT.

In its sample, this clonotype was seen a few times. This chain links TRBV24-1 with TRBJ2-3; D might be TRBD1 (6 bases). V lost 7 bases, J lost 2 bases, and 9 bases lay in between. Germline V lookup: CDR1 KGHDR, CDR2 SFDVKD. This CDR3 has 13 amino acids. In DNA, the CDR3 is TGTGCCACCAGCAGGGGTCTCACAGATACGCAGTATTTT. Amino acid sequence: CATSRGLTDTQYF.

The chain's CDR3 is CSAALDRGRGYTF. The CDR3 nucleotides are TGCAGTGCTGCCTTGGACAGGGGGCGTGGCTACACCTTC. The V gene is TRBV20-1, the J gene TRBJ1-2, with 11 bases identical to TRBD1. There are 13 residues in the CDR3. Germline V gives CDR1 DFQATT, CDR2 SNEGSKA (reference sequence). The junction had 6 bases not matched to a gene; V was cut back by 5 bases and J by 7 bases.

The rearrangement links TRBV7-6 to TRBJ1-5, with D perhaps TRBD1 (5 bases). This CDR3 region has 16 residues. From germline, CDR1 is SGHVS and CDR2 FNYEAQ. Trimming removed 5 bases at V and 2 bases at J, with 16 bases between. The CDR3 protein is CASSLGGGIGNQPQHF. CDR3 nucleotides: TGTGCCAGCAGCCTAGGCGGGGGAATCGGCAATCAGCCCCAGCATTTT.

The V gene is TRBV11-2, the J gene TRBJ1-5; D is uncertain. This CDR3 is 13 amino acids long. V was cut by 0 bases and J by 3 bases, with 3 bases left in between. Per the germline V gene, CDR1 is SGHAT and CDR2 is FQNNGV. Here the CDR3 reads CASSLDHNQPQHF. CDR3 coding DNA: TGTGCCAGCAGCTTAGATCACAATCAGCCCCAGCATTTT. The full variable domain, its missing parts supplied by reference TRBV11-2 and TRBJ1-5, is EAGVAQSPRYKIIEKRQSVAFWCNPISGHATLYWYQQILGQGPKLLIQFQNNGVVDDSQLPKDRFSAERLKGVDSTLKIQPAKLEDSAVYLCASSLDHNQPQHFGDGTRLSIL.

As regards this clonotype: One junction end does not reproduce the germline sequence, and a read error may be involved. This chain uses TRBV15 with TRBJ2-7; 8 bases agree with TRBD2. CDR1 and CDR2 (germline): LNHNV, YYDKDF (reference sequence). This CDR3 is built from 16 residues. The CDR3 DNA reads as TGCGCCACCAGCAGAGTCAGGGCTAGCGGGCCCTACGAGCAGTACTTC. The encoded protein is CATSRVRASGPYEQYF. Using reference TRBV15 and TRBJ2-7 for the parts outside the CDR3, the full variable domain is DAMVIQNPRYQVTQFGKPVTLSCSQTLNHNVMYWYQQKSSQAPKLLFHYYDKDFNNEADTPDNFQSRRPNTSFCFLDIRSPGLGDTAMYLCATSRVRASGPYEQYFGPGTRLTVT.

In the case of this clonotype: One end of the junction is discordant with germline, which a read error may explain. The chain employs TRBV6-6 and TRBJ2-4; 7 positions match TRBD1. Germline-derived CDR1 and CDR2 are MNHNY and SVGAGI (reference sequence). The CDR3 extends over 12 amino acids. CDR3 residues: CASSESDREEDF. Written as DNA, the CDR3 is TGTGCCAGCAGTGAGTCAGACAGGGAAGAGGACTTC.

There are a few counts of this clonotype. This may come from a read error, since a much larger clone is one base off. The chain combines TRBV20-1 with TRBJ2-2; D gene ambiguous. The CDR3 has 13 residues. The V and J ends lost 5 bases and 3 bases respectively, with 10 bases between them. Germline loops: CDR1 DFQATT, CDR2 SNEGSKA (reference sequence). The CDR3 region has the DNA TGCAGTGCTTCACGAGAAGACACCGGGGAGCTGTTTTTT. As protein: CSASREDTGELFF.

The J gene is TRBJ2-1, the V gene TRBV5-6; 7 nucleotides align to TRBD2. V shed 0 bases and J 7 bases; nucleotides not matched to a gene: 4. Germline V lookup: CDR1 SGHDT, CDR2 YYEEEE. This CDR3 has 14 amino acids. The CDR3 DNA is TGTGCCAGCAGCTTGGGACGGGGAGGGAATGAGCAGTTCTTC. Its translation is CASSLGRGGNEQFF.

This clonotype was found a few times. The CDR3 here is CSVEGQGGGEQFF. The CDR3 DNA follows: TGCAGCGTTGAGGGACAGGGTGGGGGTGAGCAGTTCTTC. The V call is TRBV29-1, the J call TRBJ2-1; 9 bases are a match to TRBD1. Germline lookup yields CDR1 SQVTM and CDR2 ANQGSEA. The CDR3 is made up of 13 amino acids. Germline trimming cut 3 bases from V and 9 bases from J; bases unmatched to any gene: 6.

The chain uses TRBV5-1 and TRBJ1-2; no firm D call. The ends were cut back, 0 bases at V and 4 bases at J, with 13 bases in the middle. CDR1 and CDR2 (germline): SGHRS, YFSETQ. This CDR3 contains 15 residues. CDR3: CASSLADYPLYGYTF. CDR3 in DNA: TGCGCCAGCAGCTTGGCCGATTACCCCCTCTATGGCTACACCTTC.

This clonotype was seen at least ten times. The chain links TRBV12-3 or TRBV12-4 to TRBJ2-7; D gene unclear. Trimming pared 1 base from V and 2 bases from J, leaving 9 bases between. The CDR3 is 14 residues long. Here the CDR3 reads CASSLVAATYEQYF. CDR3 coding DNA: TGTGCCAGCAGTTTAGTTGCGGCGACCTACGAGCAGTACTTC.